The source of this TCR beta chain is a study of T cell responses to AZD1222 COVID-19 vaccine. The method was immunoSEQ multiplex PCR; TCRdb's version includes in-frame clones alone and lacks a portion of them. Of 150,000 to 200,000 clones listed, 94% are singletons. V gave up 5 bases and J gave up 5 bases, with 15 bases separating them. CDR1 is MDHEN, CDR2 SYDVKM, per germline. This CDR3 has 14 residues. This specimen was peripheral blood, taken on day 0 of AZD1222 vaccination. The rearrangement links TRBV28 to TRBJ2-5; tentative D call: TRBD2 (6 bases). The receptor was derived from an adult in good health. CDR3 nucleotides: TGTGCCAGCAGTCTCGGACTAACCTTTGAGACCCAGTACTTC. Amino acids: CASSLGLTFETQYF.